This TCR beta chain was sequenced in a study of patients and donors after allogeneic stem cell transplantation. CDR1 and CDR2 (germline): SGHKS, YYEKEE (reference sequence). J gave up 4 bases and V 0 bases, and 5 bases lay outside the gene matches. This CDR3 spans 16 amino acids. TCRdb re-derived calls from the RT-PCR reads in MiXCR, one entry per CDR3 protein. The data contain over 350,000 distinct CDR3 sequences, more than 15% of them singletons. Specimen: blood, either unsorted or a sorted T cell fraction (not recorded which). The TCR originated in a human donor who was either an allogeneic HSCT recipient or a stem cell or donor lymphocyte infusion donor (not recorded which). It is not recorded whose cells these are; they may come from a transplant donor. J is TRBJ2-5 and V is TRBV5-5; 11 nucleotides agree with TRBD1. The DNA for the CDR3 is TGTGCCAGCAGCTTGGTAGGACAGGGGGCTTCAGAGACCCAGTACTTC. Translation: CASSLVGQGASETQYF.